Detailed here is one T cell receptor (beta chain). Its antigen is not identified. This sample was taken from a study of OX40 agonist ivuxolimab in advanced cancers. Study-wide background: A mean age of approximately 64 years, range roughly 20 to 85, was recorded, and approximately 79% were male. Broader study findings: By week 6 at 0.1 to 3.0 mg/kg, blood CD4+ and CD8+ T cells had expanded clonally.

This table comes from immunoSEQ multiplex PCR, and its TCRdb copy is limited to in-frame clones, with some not included. The sample shows tens of thousands of clones, around 93% of them seen only once. The TCR originated in an adult with an advanced solid tumor such as melanoma, head and neck, liver or kidney cancer. This specimen was CD4+ or CD8+ T cells sorted from blood, taken in a trial of the OX40 agonist ivuxolimab.

The CDR3 DNA sequence: TGTGCCAGCAGTTACTACAGGGGAGCGGACACCGGGGAGCTGTTTTTT. It encodes CASSYYRGADTGELFF. The chain employs TRBV28 and TRBJ2-2; 7 bases agree with TRBD1. The trim removed 4 bases at V and 3 bases at J, leaving 8 bases unmatched. The CDR3 loop spans 16 amino acids. Looked up from germline, CDR1 is MDHEN and CDR2 is SYDVKM. Supplemented by reference TRBV28 and TRBJ2-2, the full variable domain reads DVKVTQSSRYLVKRTGEKVFLECVQDMDHENMFWYRQDPGLGLRLIYFSYDVKMKEKGDIPEGYSVSREKKERFSLILESASTNQTSMYLCASSYYRGADTGELFFGEGSRLTVL.